Described below is a single TCR beta chain sequence and its context. Its specificity is not known. The assay was immunoSEQ multiplex PCR, and TCRdb's table has in-frame clones only and misses some. The sample has roughly 890,000 clones; over 90% are singletons. The sample is drawn from a study of shared clonotypes between healthy human individuals. Study-wide background: Three plates each covered CD4 naive and memory; CD8 naive two, CD8 memory one. Study-wide results and limits: Memory subsets had estimated richness that was generally smaller than that of naive subsets.

Naive CD8 cells, CD45RO-negative and positively selected for CCR7, excluded terminally differentiated effector memory CD45RA+ cells. CDR3 length: 14 residues. Trimming pared 0 bases from V and 12 bases from J, leaving 14 bases between. Looked up from germline, CDR1 is MGHRA and CDR2 is YSYEKL. The chain recombines TRBV4-1 with TRBJ1-4; no clear D gene. The sample consisted of naive CD8+ T cells sorted from blood. The clonotype comes from a man aged 30-40 years in good health. The CDR3 loop reads CASSQEEASGELFF. The CDR3 DNA reads as TGCGCCAGCAGCCAAGAAGAGGCCTCTGGGGAACTGTTTTTT.